This T cell receptor beta chain was sequenced in a study of blood T cell repertoires in COVID-19. Across the study: PBMCs, B-cell-depleted T cells, or T cells were the source of the cDNA or gDNA that made up the material.

How the authors handled the data: For nucleated cells, counts were estimated from reference gene primer amplification. Using immunoSEQ multiplex PCR, the repertoire was profiled, and TCRdb retains in-frame clones only, with some absent. The D gene and trimming were derived from the DNA, and the V and J assignments and clone size from that table. The table includes approximately 70,000 clones, more than 65% detected once. Sequencing was performed on peripheral blood. This sequence was found in a woman aged 80 or over with active or convalescent COVID-19.

CDR3 sequence reads: CASRQGGSPLHF. CDR3 coding DNA: TGTGCCAGCAGACAGGGAGGGTCACCCCTCCACTTT. The chain uses TRBV25-1 and TRBJ1-6; the D gene is possibly TRBD1 (6 bases). The germline V gene has CDR1 MGHDK and CDR2 SYGVNS. V was cut by 6 bases and J by 10 bases, with 10 bases left in between. CDR3 size: 12 residues. The whole variable domain, remainder taken from reference TRBV25-1 and TRBJ1-6, is EADIYQTPRYLVIGTGKKITLECSQTMGHDKMYWYQQDPGMELHLIHYSYGVNSTEKGDLSSESTVSRIRTEHFPLTLESARPSHTSQYLCASRQGGSPLHFGNGTRLTVT.